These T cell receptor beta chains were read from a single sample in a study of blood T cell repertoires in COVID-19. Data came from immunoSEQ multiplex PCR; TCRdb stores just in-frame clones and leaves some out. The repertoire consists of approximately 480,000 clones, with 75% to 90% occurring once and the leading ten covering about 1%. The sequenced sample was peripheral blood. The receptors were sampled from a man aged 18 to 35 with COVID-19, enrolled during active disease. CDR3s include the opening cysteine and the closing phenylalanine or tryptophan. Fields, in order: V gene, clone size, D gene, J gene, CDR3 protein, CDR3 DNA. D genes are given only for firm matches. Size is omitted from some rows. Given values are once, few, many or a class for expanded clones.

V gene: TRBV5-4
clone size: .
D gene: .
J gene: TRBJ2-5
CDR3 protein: CASSHRVVQDHQETQYF
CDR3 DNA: TGTGCCAGCAGCCACAGGGTGGTGCAGGACCACCAAGAGACCCAGTACTTC

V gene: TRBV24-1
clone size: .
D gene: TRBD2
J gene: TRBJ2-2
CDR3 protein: CATSDLKRLGGKGELFF
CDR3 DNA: TGTGCCACCAGTGATTTGAAACGTTTGGGAGGGAAAGGGGAGCTGTTTTTT

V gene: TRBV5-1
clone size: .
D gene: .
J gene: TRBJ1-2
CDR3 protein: CASSPRGVGYTF
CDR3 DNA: TGCGCCAGCAGCCCCCGCGGCGTCGGCTACACCTTC

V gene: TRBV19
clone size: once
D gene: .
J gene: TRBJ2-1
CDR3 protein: CASSRGGRSYNEQFF
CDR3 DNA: TGTGCCAGTAGTAGGGGGGGCAGATCCTACAATGAGCAGTTCTTC

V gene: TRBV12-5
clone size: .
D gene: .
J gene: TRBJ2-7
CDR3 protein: CASGLGQGRVSEQYF
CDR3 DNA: TGTGCTAGTGGTTTGGGACAGGGGAGGGTATCCGAGCAGTACTTC

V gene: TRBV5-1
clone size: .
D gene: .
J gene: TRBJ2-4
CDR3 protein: CASNPPILEGGRHF
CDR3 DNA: TGCGCCAGCAACCCACCAATACTAGAAGGGGGAAGGCACTTC

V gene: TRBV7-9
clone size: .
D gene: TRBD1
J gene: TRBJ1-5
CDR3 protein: CASSRDRDQPQHF
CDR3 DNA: TGTGCCAGCAGCCGGGACAGGGACCAGCCCCAGCATTTT

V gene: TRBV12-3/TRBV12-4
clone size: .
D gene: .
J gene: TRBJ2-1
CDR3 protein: CASSSRRQYEQFF
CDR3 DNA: TGTGCCAGCAGCTCCAGGCGCCAGTATGAGCAGTTCTTC

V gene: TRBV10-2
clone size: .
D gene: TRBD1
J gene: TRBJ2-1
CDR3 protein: CASSEATGGAEQFF
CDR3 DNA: TGCGCCAGCAGTGAGGCCACAGGGGGCGCTGAGCAGTTCTTC

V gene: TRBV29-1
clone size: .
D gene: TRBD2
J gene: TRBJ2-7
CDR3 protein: CSVRGLALSEQYF
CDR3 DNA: TGCAGCGTCCGGGGACTAGCGCTCTCCGAGCAGTACTTC

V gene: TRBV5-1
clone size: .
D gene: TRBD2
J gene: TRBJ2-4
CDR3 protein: CASSVDLAGDGKNIQYF
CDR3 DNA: TGCGCCAGCAGCGTGGATCTAGCGGGCGACGGGAAAAACATTCAGTACTTC

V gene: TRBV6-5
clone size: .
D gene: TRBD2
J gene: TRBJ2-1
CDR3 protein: CASSRPSGRAEQFF
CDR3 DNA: TGTGCCAGCAGTCGCCCTAGCGGGAGGGCTGAGCAGTTCTTC

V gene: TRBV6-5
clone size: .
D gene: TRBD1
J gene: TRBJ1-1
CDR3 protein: CASSRQGASNTEAFF
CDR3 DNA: TGTGCCAGCAGTAGACAGGGGGCGTCGAACACTGAAGCTTTCTTT

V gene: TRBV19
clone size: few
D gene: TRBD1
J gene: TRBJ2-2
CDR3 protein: CASLQTGSTGELFF
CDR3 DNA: TGTGCCAGCCTCCAGACAGGGAGTACCGGGGAGCTGTTTTTT

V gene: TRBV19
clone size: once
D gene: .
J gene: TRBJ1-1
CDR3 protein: CATNGLRGTEAFF
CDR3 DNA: TGTGCCACCAATGGACTCCGGGGGACTGAAGCTTTCTTT

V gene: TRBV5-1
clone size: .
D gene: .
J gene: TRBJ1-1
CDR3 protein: CASSLDKGYANTEAFF
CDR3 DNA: TGCGCCAGCAGCTTGGACAAGGGGTATGCGAACACTGAAGCTTTCTTT

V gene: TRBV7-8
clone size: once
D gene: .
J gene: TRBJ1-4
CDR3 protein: CASSPDFATNEKLFF
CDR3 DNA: TGTGCCAGCAGCCCAGACTTTGCAACTAATGAAAAACTGTTTTTT

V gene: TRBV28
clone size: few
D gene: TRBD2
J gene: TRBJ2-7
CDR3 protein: CASSPGTSGSYEQYF
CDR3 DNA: TGTGCCAGCAGTCCCGGGACTAGCGGTTCCTACGAGCAGTACTTC

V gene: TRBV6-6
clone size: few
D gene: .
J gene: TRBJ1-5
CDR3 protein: CASSYSSSNQPQHF
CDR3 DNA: TGTGCCAGCAGTTACTCTAGTAGCAATCAGCCCCAGCATTTT

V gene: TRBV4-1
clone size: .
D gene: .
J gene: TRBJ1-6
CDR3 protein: CASSHSELYNSPLHF
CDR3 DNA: TGCGCCAGCAGCCATAGTGAACTCTATAATTCACCCCTCCACTTT

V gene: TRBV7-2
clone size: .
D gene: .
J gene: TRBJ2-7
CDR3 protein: CASSSPGHRYEQYF
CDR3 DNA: TGTGCCAGCAGCTCGCCGGGACATCGCTACGAGCAGTACTTC

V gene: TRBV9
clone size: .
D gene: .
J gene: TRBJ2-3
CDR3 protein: CASSVSTSTDTQYF
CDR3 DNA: TGTGCCAGCAGCGTCTCGACTAGCACAGATACGCAGTATTTT

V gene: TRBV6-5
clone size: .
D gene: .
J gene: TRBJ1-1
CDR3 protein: CASSYVGVNTEAFF
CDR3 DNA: TGTGCCAGCAGTTACGTAGGGGTGAACACTGAAGCTTTCTTT

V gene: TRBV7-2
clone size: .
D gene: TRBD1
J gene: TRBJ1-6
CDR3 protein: CASSLQGQGARSPLHF
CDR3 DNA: TGTGCCAGCAGCCTACAGGGACAGGGGGCGAGATCACCCCTCCACTTT

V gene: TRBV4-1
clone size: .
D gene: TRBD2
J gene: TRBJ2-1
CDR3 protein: CASSQAPLLRGGQGEQFF
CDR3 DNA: TGCGCCAGCAGCCAAGCCCCCTTGCTTCGGGGGGGCCAGGGTGAGCAGTTCTTC

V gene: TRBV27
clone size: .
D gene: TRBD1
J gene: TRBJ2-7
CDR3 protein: CASSLSTGGLYEQYF
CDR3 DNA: TGTGCCAGCAGTTTATCTACAGGGGGCCTATACGAGCAGTACTTC

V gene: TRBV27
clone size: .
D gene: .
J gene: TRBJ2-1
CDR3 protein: CASSLGLALRNEQFF
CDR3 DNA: TGTGCCAGCAGTTTAGGCCTAGCTCTGCGTAATGAGCAGTTCTTC